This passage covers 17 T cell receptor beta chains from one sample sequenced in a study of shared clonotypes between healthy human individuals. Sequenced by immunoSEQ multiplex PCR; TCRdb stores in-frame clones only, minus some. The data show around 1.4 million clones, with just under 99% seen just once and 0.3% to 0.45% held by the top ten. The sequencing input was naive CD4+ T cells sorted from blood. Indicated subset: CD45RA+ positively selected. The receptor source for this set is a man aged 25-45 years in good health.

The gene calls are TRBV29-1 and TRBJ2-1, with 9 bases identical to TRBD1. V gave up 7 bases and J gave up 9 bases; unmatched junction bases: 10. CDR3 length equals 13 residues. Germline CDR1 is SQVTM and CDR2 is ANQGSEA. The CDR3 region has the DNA TGCAGCGGTACCGGGACAGGGACAAGTGAGCAGTTCTTC. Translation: CSGTGTGTSEQFF.

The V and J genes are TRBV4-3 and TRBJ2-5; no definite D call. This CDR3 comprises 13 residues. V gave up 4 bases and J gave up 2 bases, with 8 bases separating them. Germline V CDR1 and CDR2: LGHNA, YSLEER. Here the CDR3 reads CASSLSRQETQYF. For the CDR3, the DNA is TGCGCCAGCAGCCTATCCCGGCAAGAGACCCAGTACTTC.

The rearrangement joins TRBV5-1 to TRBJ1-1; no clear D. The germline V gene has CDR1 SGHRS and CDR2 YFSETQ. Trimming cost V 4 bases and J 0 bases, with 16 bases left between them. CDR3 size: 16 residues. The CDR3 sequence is CASSPSPQDMNTEAFF. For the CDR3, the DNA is TGCGCCAGCAGCCCCTCCCCGCAGGATATGAACACTGAAGCTTTCTTT.

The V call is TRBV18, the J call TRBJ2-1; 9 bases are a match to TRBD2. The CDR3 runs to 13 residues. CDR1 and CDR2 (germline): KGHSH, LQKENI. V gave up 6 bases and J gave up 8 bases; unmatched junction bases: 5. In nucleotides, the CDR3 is TGTGCCAGCTCGGGACTAGCCAACCATGAGCAGTTCTTC. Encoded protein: CASSGLANHEQFF.

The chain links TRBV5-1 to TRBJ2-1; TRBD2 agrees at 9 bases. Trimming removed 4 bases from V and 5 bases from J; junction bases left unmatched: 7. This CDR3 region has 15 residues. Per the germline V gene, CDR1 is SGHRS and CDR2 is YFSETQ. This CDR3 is CASSPRLAVNNEQFF. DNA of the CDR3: TGCGCCAGCAGCCCGAGACTAGCGGTTAACAATGAGCAGTTCTTC. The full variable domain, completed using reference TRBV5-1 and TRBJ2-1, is KAGVTQTPRYLIKTRGQQVTLSCSPISGHRSVSWYQQTPGQGLQFLFEYFSETQRNKGNFPGRFSGRQFSNSRSEMNVSTLELGDSALYLCASSPRLAVNNEQFFGPGTRLTVL.

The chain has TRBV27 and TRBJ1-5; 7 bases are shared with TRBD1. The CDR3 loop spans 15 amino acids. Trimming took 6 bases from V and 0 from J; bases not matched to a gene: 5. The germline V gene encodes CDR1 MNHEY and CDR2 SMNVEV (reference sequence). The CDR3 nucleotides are TGTGCCAGCAGACAGGACAGGTATAGCAATCAGCCCCAGCATTTT. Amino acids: CASRQDRYSNQPQHF.

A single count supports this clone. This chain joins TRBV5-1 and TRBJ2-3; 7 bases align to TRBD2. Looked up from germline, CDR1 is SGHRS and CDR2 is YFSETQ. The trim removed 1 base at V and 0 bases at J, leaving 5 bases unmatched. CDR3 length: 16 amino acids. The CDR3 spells CASSLLGSGSTDTQYF. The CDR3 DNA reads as TGCGCCAGCAGCTTGCTAGGTAGCGGGAGCACAGATACGCAGTATTTT.

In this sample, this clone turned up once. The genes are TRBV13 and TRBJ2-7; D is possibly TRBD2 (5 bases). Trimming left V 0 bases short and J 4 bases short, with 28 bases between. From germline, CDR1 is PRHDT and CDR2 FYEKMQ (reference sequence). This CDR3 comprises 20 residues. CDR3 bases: TGTGCCAGCAGCTTAGGCCCCCGCATCCAGCGGTCCCCGTTACCTTACGAGCAGTACTTC. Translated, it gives CASSLGPRIQRSPLPYEQYF.

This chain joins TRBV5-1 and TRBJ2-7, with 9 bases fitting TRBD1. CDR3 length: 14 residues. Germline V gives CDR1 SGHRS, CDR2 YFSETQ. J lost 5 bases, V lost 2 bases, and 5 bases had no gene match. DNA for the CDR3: TGCGCCAGCAGCTTCGGGACAGGGTGGGACGAGCAGTACTTC. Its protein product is CASSFGTGWDEQYF.

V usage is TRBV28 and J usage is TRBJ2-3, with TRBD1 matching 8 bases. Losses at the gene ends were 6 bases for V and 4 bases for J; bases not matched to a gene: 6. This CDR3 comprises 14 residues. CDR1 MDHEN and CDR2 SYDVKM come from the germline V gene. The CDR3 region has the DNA TGTGCCAGCAGCCCCAGGGGGCGCGCAGATACGCAGTATTTT. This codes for CASSPRGRADTQYF.

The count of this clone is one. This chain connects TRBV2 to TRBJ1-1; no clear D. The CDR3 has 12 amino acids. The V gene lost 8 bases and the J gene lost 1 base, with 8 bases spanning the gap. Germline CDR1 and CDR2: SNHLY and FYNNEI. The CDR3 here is CASRRENTEAFF. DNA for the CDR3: TGTGCCAGCCGGAGGGAGAACACTGAAGCTTTCTTT.

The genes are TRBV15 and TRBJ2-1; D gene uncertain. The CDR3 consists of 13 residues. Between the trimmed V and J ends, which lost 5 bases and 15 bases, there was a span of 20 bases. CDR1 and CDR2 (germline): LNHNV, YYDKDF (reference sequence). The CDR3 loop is CATSLTFLDRVFF. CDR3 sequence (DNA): TGTGCCACCAGCCTCACTTTTCTAGATCGGGTGTTCTTC.

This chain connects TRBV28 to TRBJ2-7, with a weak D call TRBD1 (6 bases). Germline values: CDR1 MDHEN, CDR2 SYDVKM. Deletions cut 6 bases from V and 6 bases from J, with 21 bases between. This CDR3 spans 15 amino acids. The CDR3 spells CASSPSEQGGVEQYF. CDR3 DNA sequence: TGTGCCAGCAGCCCCTCAGAGCAAGGGGGAGTCGAGCAGTACTTC.

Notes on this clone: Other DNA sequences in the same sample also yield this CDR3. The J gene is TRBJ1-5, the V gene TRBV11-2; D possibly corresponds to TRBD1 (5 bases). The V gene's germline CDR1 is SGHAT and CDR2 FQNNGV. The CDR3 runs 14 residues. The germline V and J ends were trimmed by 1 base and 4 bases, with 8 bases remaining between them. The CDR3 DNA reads TGTGCCAGCAGCTTAGTTGGGGGTAATCAGCCCCAGCATTTT. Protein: CASSLVGGNQPQHF. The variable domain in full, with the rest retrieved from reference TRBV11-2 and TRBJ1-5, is EAGVAQSPRYKIIEKRQSVAFWCNPISGHATLYWYQQILGQGPKLLIQFQNNGVVDDSQLPKDRFSAERLKGVDSTLKIQPAKLEDSAVYLCASSLVGGNQPQHFGDGTRLSIL.

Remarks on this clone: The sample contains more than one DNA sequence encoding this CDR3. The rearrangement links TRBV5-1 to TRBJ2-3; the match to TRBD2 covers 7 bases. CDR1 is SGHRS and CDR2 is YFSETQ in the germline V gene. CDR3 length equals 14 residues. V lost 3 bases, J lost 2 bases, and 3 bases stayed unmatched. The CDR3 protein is CASSSGLVTDTQYF. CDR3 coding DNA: TGCGCCAGCAGCTCCGGACTAGTCACAGATACGCAGTATTTT.

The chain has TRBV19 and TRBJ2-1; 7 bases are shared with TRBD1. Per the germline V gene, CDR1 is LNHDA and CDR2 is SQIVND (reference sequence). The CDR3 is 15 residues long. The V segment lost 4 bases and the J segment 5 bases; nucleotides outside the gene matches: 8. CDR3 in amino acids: CASSTGQGEHNEQFF. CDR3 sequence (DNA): TGTGCCAGTAGTACGGGGCAGGGGGAACACAATGAGCAGTTCTTC.

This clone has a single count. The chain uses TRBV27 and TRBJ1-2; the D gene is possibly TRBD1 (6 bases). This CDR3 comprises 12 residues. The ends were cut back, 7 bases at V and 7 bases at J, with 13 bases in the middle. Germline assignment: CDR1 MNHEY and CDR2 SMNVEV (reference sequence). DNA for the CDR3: TGTGCCAGCACCGCACAGGGTGGTGGCTACACCTTC. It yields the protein CASTAQGGGYTF.